This T cell receptor (beta chain) was documented in a study of post-analysis software for immune sequencing data. Study background: Patients with relapsing-remitting, secondary progressive and progressive-relapsing multiple sclerosis courses were all represented. Study conclusions and caveats: Multiple sclerosis was associated with a significant reduction in normalized Chao1 diversity relative to controls. F measure clustering grouped samples strongly by preparation batch. Roughly five TRBV segments appeared more often in patients than in controls, and TRBV5-6, TRBV5-1 and TRBV20-1 were among these.

The length of the CDR3 is 16 residues. The germline V gene has CDR1 MNHEY and CDR2 SVGEGT. Trimming removed 5 bases from V and 2 bases from J, with 17 bases in between. Unique molecular identifiers had been added to the TCR beta cDNA libraries. One entry per CDR3 protein results from TCRdb running MiXCR on the PCR reads. The sample records 500,000 to 600,000 distinct CDR3 sequences, 44% being singletons. This clonotype was detected once. Antigen specificity is unknown. Source material: blood. This TCR was recovered from a girl aged 10-17 years with multiple sclerosis. V usage is TRBV6-2 or TRBV6-3 and J usage is TRBJ2-3; D perhaps matches TRBD1 (5 bases). The CDR3 loop reads CASSQTSRANTDTQYF. CDR3 in DNA: TGTGCCAGCAGTCAAACGAGCAGGGCTAACACAGATACGCAGTATTTT.